The next 13 T cell receptor beta chains were all read from a single sample in a study of T cells in Graves' hyperthyroidism and ophthalmopathy. What was amplified from RNA transcripts were TCR beta CDR3 regions. TCR CDR3 regions were first amplified by RT-PCR with HTBI primers. A single record per CDR3 protein comes from TCRdb applying MiXCR to the multiplex PCR reads. The sample records hundreds of thousands of distinct CDR3 sequences, less than 45% being singletons. Material for sequencing was peripheral blood or thyroid tissue (not recorded which). These receptor sequences come from an adult man with Graves' disease, either hyperthyroidism or ophthalmopathy (not recorded which).

V and J are TRBV7-9 and TRBJ2-7; 7 bases are shared with TRBD2. CDR3 size: 13 residues. J was trimmed by 0 bases and V by 11 bases; bases with no gene match: 7. Germline V CDR1 and CDR2: SEHNR, FQNEAQ (reference sequence). CDR3 in amino acids: CAWSGDYSYEQYF. For the CDR3, the DNA is TGTGCCTGGAGTGGGGACTACTCCTACGAGCAGTACTTC. The full variable domain, in which reference TRBV7-9 and TRBJ2-7 provide the parts outside the CDR3, is DTGVSQNPRHKITKRGQNVTFRCDPISEHNRLYWYRQTLGQGPEFLTYFQNEAQLEKSRLLSDRFSAERPKGSFSTLEIQRTEQGDSAMYLCAWSGDYSYEQYFGPGTRLTVT.

At least ten counts were recorded for this clonotype. J is TRBJ2-7 and V is TRBV12-3 or TRBV12-4; D may match TRBD1 or TRBD2 (6 bases each). V lost 4 bases, J lost 7 bases, and 14 bases lay in between. The CDR3 has 13 residues. This chain's CDR3 is CASSSRGGGEQYF. The CDR3 DNA reads as TGTGCCAGCAGTTCCAGGGGAGGCGGGGAGCAGTACTTC.

For this clonotype: It may be a read error: a sequence one base away is much more abundant. The J gene is TRBJ1-6, the V gene TRBV7-2, with a weak D call TRBD1 (5 bases). V was shortened by 3 bases and J by 10 bases, with 19 bases between the two germline ends. CDR1 and CDR2 from the germline V gene are SGHTA and FQGNSA. This CDR3 is 16 amino acids long. CDR3 bases: TGTGCCAGCAGCTTGAGGATGGCAGGGTCGGGATCACCCCTCCACTTT. This translates into CASSLRMAGSGSPLHF.

In its sample, this clonotype was seen a few times. The rearrangement links TRBV9 to TRBJ1-1, with D possibly TRBD1 on 6 matching bases. This CDR3 is 16 amino acids long. The V gene's germline CDR1 is SGDLS and CDR2 YYNGEE. Trimming pared 0 bases from V and 1 base from J, leaving 13 bases between. The CDR3 reads CASSVASRTANTEAFF. CDR3 nucleotide sequence: TGTGCCAGCAGCGTAGCTTCGAGGACAGCGAACACTGAAGCTTTCTTT.

There are a few counts of this clonotype. This chain links TRBV20-1 with TRBJ1-1, with D maybe TRBD1 (6 bases). This CDR3 comprises 13 residues. Germline loops: CDR1 DFQATT, CDR2 SNEGSKA (reference sequence). Trimming pared 3 bases from V and 1 base from J, leaving 9 bases between. The CDR3 bases are TGCAGTGCTAGGGGGGGCGGGAACACTGAAGCTTTCTTT. Amino acids: CSARGGGNTEAFF.

This clonotype appeared a few times. This chain links TRBV2 with TRBJ2-5, with TRBD2 matching over 11 bases. CDR3 length equals 15 residues. V was pared by 6 bases and J by 3 bases, with 6 bases of the junction left unmatched. The germline V gene has CDR1 SNHLY and CDR2 FYNNEI. In DNA, the CDR3 is TGTGCCAGCAGACCCACTAGCGGGGGAGAAGAGACCCAGTACTTC. As protein: CASRPTSGGEETQYF.

This clonotype was counted many times. V is TRBV10-3 and J is TRBJ2-5, with D possibly being TRBD2 (6 bases). The germline CDR1 and CDR2 sequences are ENHRY and SYGVKD. Trimming removed 0 bases at V and 5 bases at J, with 13 bases between. The CDR3 has 15 amino acids. The CDR3: CAISESGGSGETQYF. The CDR3 DNA reads TGTGCCATCAGTGAGTCTGGAGGGAGCGGCGAGACCCAGTACTTC.

This clonotype has a handful of counts. The V and J genes are TRBV7-9 and TRBJ1-2, with 7 positions matching TRBD1. Looked up from germline, CDR1 is SEHNR and CDR2 is FQNEAQ (reference sequence). The CDR3 consists of 15 residues. V was clipped by 3 bases and J by 4 bases; unmatched bases: 8. The CDR3 sequence: CASSLTGRQGYGYTF. CDR3 in DNA: TGTGCCAGCAGCTTGACAGGGCGGCAAGGCTATGGCTACACCTTC.

This sequence joins TRBV7-2 and TRBJ2-2; 8 bases map to TRBD2. Germline V gene data show CDR1 as SGHTA and CDR2 as FQGNSA. With 4 bases clipped from V and 5 bases from J, the junction kept 6 bases outside the gene matches. This CDR3 region has 15 residues. DNA of the CDR3: TGTGCCAGCAGCTCAAATAGCGGGACGACCGGGGAGCTGTTTTTT. Translation: CASSSNSGTTGELFF. The variable domain in full, completed from reference TRBV7-2 and TRBJ2-2, reads GAGVSQSPSNKVTEKGKDVELRCDPISGHTALYWYRQSLGQGLEFLIYFQGNSAPDKSGLPSDRFSAERTGGSVSTLTIQRTQQEDSAVYLCASSSNSGTTGELFFGEGSRLTVL.

The genes are TRBV10-3 and TRBJ2-5; no definite D call. There are 13 residues in the CDR3. Trimming took 0 bases from V and 5 from J, leaving 7 bases between them. The V gene's germline CDR1 is ENHRY and CDR2 SYGVKD. The CDR3 spells CAISESVGETQYF. CDR3 bases: TGTGCCATCAGTGAGTCGGTTGGGGAGACCCAGTACTTC.

The rearrangement uses TRBV7-9 and TRBJ1-6; no reliable D call. V lost 5 bases and J 7 bases, leaving 9 bases between the germline ends. The CDR3 extends over 13 amino acids. Germline assignment: CDR1 SEHNR and CDR2 FQNEAQ (reference sequence). The CDR3 loop reads CASSRAENSPLHF. Written as DNA, the CDR3 is TGTGCCAGCAGCCGGGCCGAAAATTCACCCCTCCACTTT.

V gene TRBV19 combines with J gene TRBJ1-1; D is possibly TRBD1 (5 bases). Trimming shortened V by 9 bases and J by 6 bases, and 23 bases separated the two germline ends. The germline V gene encodes CDR1 LNHDA and CDR2 SQIVND (reference sequence). The CDR3 is 15 residues long. The CDR3: CASGRDGSKLPEAFF. In nucleotides, the CDR3 is TGTGCCAGCGGCAGGGACGGGTCAAAGCTACCTGAAGCTTTCTTT.

This clonotype was recorded a few times. This rearrangement joins TRBV19 to TRBJ2-7, with 9 bases aligning to TRBD2. The ends lost 6 bases at V and 1 base at J; junction bases unmatched: 7. Germline loops: CDR1 LNHDA, CDR2 SQIVND (reference sequence). This CDR3 region has 15 residues. The CDR3 coding sequence is TGTGCCAGTAGACAAGCGGGAGGCCTGTCCTACGAGCAGTACTTC. This codes for CASRQAGGLSYEQYF.